A selection of T cell receptor beta chains follows, all from one sample in a study of early T cells in non-severe SARS-CoV-2 infection. TCRdb used MiXCR to reprocess the 5' RACE reads, holding one entry per CDR3 protein. The top ten clones hold about 4% of a sample with about 55,000 distinct CDR3 sequences, roughly 12% of them seen once. Sequencing used whole blood. These TCRs come from an adult who was a healthcare worker with PCR-confirmed SARS-CoV-2 infection or an uninfected control (not recorded which). The CDR3 runs from the conserved cysteine through the conserved F or W. D genes are given only for firm matches. Size tells how often a clone was seen (once, few, many) or the class of an expanded clone, and some rows leave it out.

.,TRBV6-6,TRBJ1-6,TRBD1,TGTGCCAGCAGTCTCGGGACAGGTATACTCCACTTT,CASSLGTGILHF
many,TRBV25-1,TRBJ1-4,.,TGTGCCAGCAGTGACCCCAGGGTGTCTGAAAAACTGTTTTTT,CASSDPRVSEKLFF
once,TRBV3-1,TRBJ2-7,.,TGTGCCAGCAGCCAAAGTTACGGCTCCTACGAGCAGTACTTC,CASSQSYGSYEQYF
.,TRBV28,TRBJ2-2,TRBD1,TGTGCCAGCAGGGGACAGGCGAACACCGGGGAGCTGTTTTTT,CASRGQANTGELFF
.,TRBV12-3/TRBV12-4,TRBJ2-7,.,TGTGCCAGCACGGTGGGATCGGCCCTCGGGTACGAGCAGTACTTC,CASTVGSALGYEQYF
many,TRBV18,TRBJ2-2,.,TGTGCCAGCTCCTTCCTGGGGAACACCGGGGAGCTGTTTTTT,CASSFLGNTGELFF
few,TRBV6-6,TRBJ2-5,TRBD1,TGTGCCAGCAGTCCCTCGGACAGGGGAGGGGAGACCCAGTACTTC,CASSPSDRGGETQYF
many,TRBV6-5,TRBJ2-1,TRBD2,TGTGCCAGCAGAAGATCCGGGACTAGCTCCTACAATGAGCAGTTCTTC,CASRRSGTSSYNEQFF
.,TRBV29-1,TRBJ2-1,.,TGCAGCGTCCCCTTCGGGGGACACAATGAGCAGTTCTTC,CSVPFGGHNEQFF
many,TRBV30,TRBJ1-2,.,TGTGCCTGGAGTGTAACCTCGGACCATGGCTACACCTTC,CAWSVTSDHGYTF
once,TRBV6-5,TRBJ1-6,.,TGTGCCAGCACCCGGGCCTATAATTCACCCCTCCACTTT,CASTRAYNSPLHF
.,TRBV2,TRBJ2-3,TRBD2,TGTGCCAGCCAACTGGGGGGGGAAGATACGCAGTATTTT,CASQLGGEDTQYF
.,TRBV6-2/TRBV6-3,TRBJ1-5,TRBD1,TGTGCCAGCACCCAGGGGGCTATTGGCAATCAGCCCCAGCATTTT,CASTQGAIGNQPQHF
many,TRBV18,TRBJ2-3,.,TGTGCCAGCTCATCTCCGAACCCAGATACGCAGTATTTT,CASSSPNPDTQYF
.,TRBV3-1,TRBJ2-3,.,TGTGCCAGCAGCCAACGGGGAGGAGATACGCAGTATTTT,CASSQRGGDTQYF
.,TRBV11-2,TRBJ1-3,.,TGTGCCAGCAGCTTTGGGATCTCTGGAAACACCATATATTTT,CASSFGISGNTIYF
.,TRBV2,TRBJ1-2,.,TGTGCCAGCAGTCCGGACGGTTCTTTCTATGGCTACACCTTC,CASSPDGSFYGYTF
.,TRBV5-1,TRBJ2-7,.,TGCGCCAGCAGCTTGGAGCCACAGACTTCCTACGAGCAGTACTTC,CASSLEPQTSYEQYF
many,TRBV29-1,TRBJ2-1,.,TGCAGCGTTGAAGATCCGGACATTTACAATGAGCAGTTCTTC,CSVEDPDIYNEQFF
.,TRBV12-3/TRBV12-4,TRBJ2-4,.,TGTGCCAGCAGTTTTCAGGTAGCCAAAAACATTCAGTACTTC,CASSFQVAKNIQYF
few,TRBV5-1,TRBJ2-5,.,TGCGCCAGCAGCCGTTCAGGGCCCCAAGAGACCCAGTACTTC,CASSRSGPQETQYF
few,TRBV20-1,TRBJ2-1,.,TGCAGTGCTAATCCGTTAGGGCAGTTCTTC,CSANPLGQFF
few,TRBV28,TRBJ1-2,TRBD1,TGTGCCAGCCAGACAGGGGCCACAAACTATGGCTACACCTTC,CASQTGATNYGYTF
few,TRBV20-1,TRBJ2-3,TRBD2,TGCAGTGCTAGGCGGGAGGGGACAGATACGCAGTATTTT,CSARREGTDTQYF
.,TRBV11-2,TRBJ2-5,TRBD2,TGTGCCAGCAGCTTAGGCGGGAGGGAGCAAGAGACCCAGTACTTC,CASSLGGREQETQYF
many,TRBV12-3/TRBV12-4,TRBJ1-2,TRBD1,TGTGCCAGCAGTTTATATGAGGGGGCGGCCTCTGGCTACACCTTC,CASSLYEGAASGYTF
.,TRBV12-3/TRBV12-4,TRBJ1-5,.,TGTGCCAGCAGTTTGGCGACAGGAGGTCAGCCCCAGCATTTT,CASSLATGGQPQHF
.,TRBV6-5,TRBJ2-2,.,TGTGCCAGCCGCGCCAGGGCCACCGGGGAGCTGTTTTTT,CASRARATGELFF
few,TRBV28,TRBJ2-7,.,.,CASSSSRQGISYEQYF
many,TRBV6-5,TRBJ2-2,TRBD2,TGTGCCAGCAGTTACTCGGGGACTACTGGGGAGCTGTTTTTT,CASSYSGTTGELFF
.,TRBV28,TRBJ2-7,.,TGTGCCAGCAGCCCAGGGAAGCCCGACGAGCAGTACTTC,CASSPGKPDEQYF
few,TRBV27,TRBJ2-7,TRBD1,TGTGCCAGCAGTCTCCACCTGGCAGGACAGGCCGCCGGGGAGCAGTACTTC,CASSLHLAGQAAGEQYF
few,TRBV9,TRBJ1-2,.,TGTGCCAGCAGCGGCCAGACAGACCTCTATGGCTACACCTTC,CASSGQTDLYGYTF
few,TRBV7-7,TRBJ1-4,.,TGTGCCAGCAGCTTTAGGCCGAATGAAAAACTGTTTTTT,CASSFRPNEKLFF
few,TRBV12-3/TRBV12-4,TRBJ2-5,.,TGTGCCAGCAGCCTAGACTGGGGAAAAGAGACCCAGTACTTC,CASSLDWGKETQYF
few,TRBV5-1,TRBJ1-2,.,TGCGCCAGCAGCTTGGGATCCGGGCCCCAGGATGGCTACACCTTC,CASSLGSGPQDGYTF
many,TRBV7-3,TRBJ2-3,TRBD2,TGTGCCAGCAGCTCGGAAGCGGGAGGCACAGATACGCAGTATTTT,CASSSEAGGTDTQYF
few,TRBV7-3,TRBJ2-1,.,TGTGCCAGCAGCTTAACTGCGGATGGTGGACACAATGAGCAGTTCTTC,CASSLTADGGHNEQFF
.,TRBV5-1,TRBJ2-3,TRBD2,TGCGCCAGCAGCTACCGGGACTACTATACAGATACGCAGTATTTT,CASSYRDYYTDTQYF
.,TRBV28,TRBJ2-7,TRBD1,TGTGCCAGCAGTCTCACAGGGGTGCACGAGCAGTACTTC,CASSLTGVHEQYF
few,TRBV27,TRBJ1-5,.,TGTGCCAGCAGTTTATCGATAACCGGGGGGCAGCCCCAGCATTTT,CASSLSITGGQPQHF
few,TRBV2,TRBJ2-7,.,TGTGCCAGCAGTGAGTTCAGGGGAGCGATATACGAGCAGTACTTC,CASSEFRGAIYEQYF
many,TRBV7-6,TRBJ2-1,.,TGTGCCAGCAGCTTAGAGGTCTGGGGTGAGCAGTTCTTC,CASSLEVWGEQFF
once,TRBV6-1,TRBJ2-1,.,TGTGCCAGCAGTGGACCTCACAATGAGCAGTTCTTC,CASSGPHNEQFF
.,TRBV20-1,TRBJ2-3,.,TGCAGTGCTAGAGGTAGTGGGTTGGGAGCAGATACGCAGTATTTT,CSARGSGLGADTQYF
many,TRBV7-9,TRBJ2-7,TRBD2,TGTGCCAGCAGCCCCCGGAAGCGGGAGAGTCCCTACGAGCAGTACTTC,CASSPRKRESPYEQYF
.,TRBV11-2,TRBJ2-2,TRBD1,TGTGCCAGCAGCTTCGACAGGGATTCCACCGGGGAGCTGTTTTTT,CASSFDRDSTGELFF
many,TRBV7-9,TRBJ2-1,TRBD1,TGTGCCAGCAGCGAGACAGGGGACGAGCAGTTCTTC,CASSETGDEQFF
many,TRBV5-5,TRBJ2-1,.,TGTGCCAGCAGCCTGGGACTGGATGAGCAGTTCTTC,CASSLGLDEQFF